Listed below are T cell receptor beta chains from one sample, sequenced in a study of beta chain features in type 1 diabetes. Profiling relied on immunoSEQ multiplex PCR, and the TCRdb table lists in-frame clones only, not all of them. The sample consists of roughly 180,000 clones, more than 10% of them appearing once. Sample: central memory CD4+ T cells from blood. These receptors all stem from a woman between 18 and 29 years old in good health. Each CDR3 is given with its conserved first and last residue. Each record gives: J gene, V gene, D gene, clone size, CDR3 DNA, CDR3 protein. A D gene is named only where the DNA matches it firmly. Some rows have no size entry. The others give once, few or many, or a class for an expanded clone.

j_call: TRBJ2-4; v_call: TRBV14; d_call: NA; clone_size: NA; cdr3_nt: TGTGCCAGCAGCCCGGGGGGCACAGGCAAAAACATTCAGTACTTC; cdr3_aa: CASSPGGTGKNIQYF
j_call: TRBJ2-4; v_call: TRBV5-1; d_call: NA; clone_size: NA; cdr3_nt: TGCGCCAGCAGCTTGGCCCGGCAGGGTAGTAGCATTCAGTACTTC; cdr3_aa: CASSLARQGSSIQYF
j_call: TRBJ1-2; v_call: TRBV28; d_call: NA; clone_size: NA; cdr3_nt: TGTGCCAGCAGTTTGTCTCCCAGGGATGGCTACACCTTC; cdr3_aa: CASSLSPRDGYTF
j_call: TRBJ2-1; v_call: TRBV11-2; d_call: TRBD2; clone_size: NA; cdr3_nt: TGTGCCAGCAGCTTCACTAGCGGGAGAGGGAATGAGCAGTTCTTC; cdr3_aa: CASSFTSGRGNEQFF
j_call: TRBJ2-7; v_call: TRBV6-1; d_call: TRBD1; clone_size: NA; cdr3_nt: TGTGCCAGCTCTTGGGACAGGGTTCGGGACGAGCAGTACTTC; cdr3_aa: CASSWDRVRDEQYF
j_call: TRBJ2-1; v_call: TRBV2; d_call: TRBD1; clone_size: few; cdr3_nt: TGTGCCAGCAGTAGGACAGGGTACAATGAGCAGTTCTTC; cdr3_aa: CASSRTGYNEQFF
j_call: TRBJ2-3; v_call: TRBV4-2; d_call: TRBD2; clone_size: few; cdr3_nt: TGTGCCAGCAGCCAAAAGCGGGAGATTACAGATACGCAGTATTTT; cdr3_aa: CASSQKREITDTQYF
j_call: TRBJ2-1; v_call: TRBV7-8; d_call: NA; clone_size: NA; cdr3_nt: TGTGCCAGCAGCTTTCAAGGGGCTTACAATGAGCAGTTCTTC; cdr3_aa: CASSFQGAYNEQFF
j_call: TRBJ2-6; v_call: TRBV25-1; d_call: NA; clone_size: many; cdr3_nt: TGTGCCAGCAGTGAATACGGCTCTGGGGCCAACGTCCTGACTTTC; cdr3_aa: CASSEYGSGANVLTF
j_call: TRBJ2-5; v_call: TRBV6-1; d_call: TRBD1; clone_size: NA; cdr3_nt: TGTGCCAGCAGGGGGACAGGGTTCGAGACCCAGTACTTC; cdr3_aa: CASRGTGFETQYF
j_call: TRBJ2-5; v_call: TRBV19; d_call: TRBD1; clone_size: NA; cdr3_nt: TGTGCCAGTAGTAAAACAGGGGGAGGAGAGACCCAGTACTTC; cdr3_aa: CASSKTGGGETQYF
j_call: TRBJ1-5; v_call: TRBV30; d_call: NA; clone_size: NA; cdr3_nt: TGTGCCTGGAGTGTACCTCCAGAAAATCAGCCCCAGCATTTT; cdr3_aa: CAWSVPPENQPQHF
j_call: TRBJ2-1; v_call: TRBV11-2; d_call: NA; clone_size: NA; cdr3_nt: TGTGCCAGCAGCTTCTGGAGTTACAAGCAGTTCTTC; cdr3_aa: CASSFWSYKQFF
j_call: TRBJ1-1; v_call: TRBV18; d_call: TRBD1; clone_size: NA; cdr3_nt: TGTGCCAGCTCACTTTCTTACAGGGGCGATGAAGCTTTCTTT; cdr3_aa: CASSLSYRGDEAFF
j_call: TRBJ2-7; v_call: TRBV6-6; d_call: NA; clone_size: few; cdr3_nt: TGTGCCAGCAGTTACCGCTACGAGCAGTACTTC; cdr3_aa: CASSYRYEQYF
j_call: TRBJ1-2; v_call: TRBV5-1; d_call: TRBD1; clone_size: NA; cdr3_nt: TGCGCCAGCAGCAAATGGGACAGGGAATATGGCTACACCTTC; cdr3_aa: CASSKWDREYGYTF
j_call: TRBJ1-1; v_call: TRBV18; d_call: TRBD1; clone_size: few; cdr3_nt: TGTGCCAGCTCAAAGGGACAGATGAACACTGAAGCTTTCTTT; cdr3_aa: CASSKGQMNTEAFF
j_call: TRBJ2-3; v_call: TRBV7-2; d_call: TRBD2; clone_size: few; cdr3_nt: TGTGCCAGCAGCTTGGGCGGGAGAAGCGTGGCGGATACGCAGTATTTT; cdr3_aa: CASSLGGRSVADTQYF
j_call: TRBJ2-3; v_call: TRBV6-5; d_call: NA; clone_size: few; cdr3_nt: TGTGCCAGCAGTTACGAACGGGGAGTGGGTACGCAGTATTTT; cdr3_aa: CASSYERGVGTQYF
j_call: TRBJ1-2; v_call: TRBV27; d_call: TRBD1; clone_size: few; cdr3_nt: TGTGCCAGCAGTTCGGGACAGGGACTCTATGGCTACACCTTC; cdr3_aa: CASSSGQGLYGYTF
j_call: TRBJ2-1; v_call: TRBV2; d_call: NA; clone_size: NA; cdr3_nt: TGTGCCAGCTATAGCGGGACAGCGAATGAGCAGTTCTTC; cdr3_aa: CASYSGTANEQFF
j_call: TRBJ2-7; v_call: TRBV4-1; d_call: NA; clone_size: NA; cdr3_nt: TGCGCCAGCAGCCAAGCTCTTACCGGGTACGAGCAGTACTTC; cdr3_aa: CASSQALTGYEQYF
j_call: TRBJ2-2; v_call: TRBV30; d_call: NA; clone_size: NA; cdr3_nt: TGTGCCTGGAGTTTTCGGTCGGGCACCGGGGAGCTGTTTTTT; cdr3_aa: CAWSFRSGTGELFF
j_call: TRBJ2-5; v_call: TRBV19; d_call: NA; clone_size: NA; cdr3_nt: TGTGCCAGTAGTCCACAGGGTCAAGAGACCCAGTACTTC; cdr3_aa: CASSPQGQETQYF
j_call: TRBJ1-1; v_call: TRBV9; d_call: TRBD1; clone_size: NA; cdr3_nt: TGTGCCAGCAGCGTAGCTATCCAGGGGGCGTCGAACACTGAAGCTTTCTTT; cdr3_aa: CASSVAIQGASNTEAFF